This T cell receptor beta chain was identified in a study of shared clonotypes between healthy human individuals. This CDR3 spans 16 amino acids. CDR1 is MNHNY, CDR2 SVGAGI, per germline (reference sequence). Losses at the gene ends were 6 bases for V and 2 bases for J; bases not matched to a gene: 7. General study points: Clonotype sharing among donors, it was expected, would be affected by sequencing depth.

Under the authors' procedure: ImmunoSEQ yielded junction-only sequences lacking quality scores, so filtering differed. The repertoire was sequenced with immunoSEQ multiplex PCR; TCRdb's copy has only in-frame clones and lacks some. That table supplies the V and J calls and clone size; D and trimming were determined from the DNA. The sample has fewer than 3 million clones; less than 95% are singletons. This clone was observed a single time. Its antigen is as yet unknown. Only Caucasian adults living in Nashville, Tennessee made up the donor group. This sequence joins TRBV6-6 and TRBJ2-1, with 10 bases aligning to TRBD2. This TCR was sampled from a man younger than 30 in good health. Some clones in this sample may be carry-over from other donors' samples. The sample comprised naive CD4+ T cells from PBMCs. Subset in this sample: CD45RA+ positively selected. CDR3 DNA: TGTGCCAGCAGCTCCCGACTAGCGGGCACCTACAATGAGCAGTTCTTC. It encodes CASSSRLAGTYNEQFF.